This T cell receptor (beta chain) appears in the sequencing data of a study of T cell changes during pregnancy in multiple sclerosis (dated by TCRdb to between 2017 and 2020). Regarding the study in general: The study examined how the T cell repertoire changed over the course of pregnancy in women with multiple sclerosis.

With respect to this clone: Which antigen it targets is not known. The sample holds no much larger clone one base away, and base qualities are not on file. Other DNA sequences of this sample code for an identical CDR3.

The CDR3 starts with the cysteine, ends with the phenylalanine, and has 16 residues. Kept here is only the CDR3 DNA, which spans 48 bases and is read in frame from base 1. The germline V gene specifies MGHDK as CDR1 and SYGVNS as CDR2. V ends up 6 bases short and J 4 bases short, with an unmatched junction base count of 13. Libraries were made using the immunoSEQ multiplex PCR assay. TCRdb retrieved this table from immuneACCESS and kept in-frame rearrangements only. Not all clones are present; in checked studies, unresolved V genes account for under half, and no reason is known for the remainder. The table for this sample lists roughly 70,000 clones; 90% of them were counted only once. The top ten clones comprise about 1.5% of the sample.

The clonotype comes from a female donor with multiple sclerosis, enrolled in a pregnancy study. This chain joins TRBV25-1 to TRBJ2-5; 8 nucleotides in the junction match TRBD1. This specimen was peripheral blood, taken in the third trimester of pregnancy. CDR3 loop: CASSATTGQGGETQYF. The bases are TGTGCCAGCAGCGCCACCACAGGACAGGGTGGAGAGACCCAGTACTTC.